This TCR beta chain was profiled in a study of cytotoxic CD8 clonotypes in ibrutinib-treated CLL. To note about this clone: Antigen specificity is unknown.

Overall study findings and caveats: Baseline clonality, higher than in age-matched healthy donors, tracked circulating CD8+ T-cell counts. Sustained-remission and progressing patients had different sampling times.

The CDR3 runs 16 residues. V was clipped by 3 bases and J by 4 bases; unmatched bases: 11. Germline CDR1 reads SGHNT; CDR2 reads YYREEE (reference sequence). Depths of 1 in 200,000 to 1 in 1 million T cells were the sequencing target. The data were produced by immunoSEQ multiplex PCR, yet TCRdb's version contains in-frame clones alone and is incomplete. The sample yields around 70,000 clones, 90% seen once. This TCR derives from a human donor with chronic lymphocytic leukemia. The chain employs TRBV5-4 and TRBJ1-2; 8 bases fit TRBD1. The sequences come from PBMCs, collected after 12 months of ibrutinib treatment. The CDR3 sequence is CASSSAIPDRAYGYTF. CDR3 in DNA: TGTGCCAGCAGCTCGGCCATCCCGGACAGGGCCTATGGCTACACCTTC.